This T cell receptor (beta chain) was captured in a study of blood T cells in healthy people across ages. Trimming took 0 bases from V and 3 from J, leaving 12 bases between them. The CDR3 runs 16 residues. Germline lookup yields CDR1 SGHTA and CDR2 FQGNSA. Of note for this clonotype: Its antigen is not known.

Per sample, no less than 5 micrograms of total RNA were extracted. The authors ran a second PCR of roughly 6 to 12 cycles using a sample-barcoded 5' primer and a J-beta primer mix. TCRdb re-derived calls from the 5' RACE reads in MiXCR, one entry per CDR3 protein. Counted here are about 1.6 million distinct CDR3 sequences, roughly a third occurring once; the ten biggest clones make up 11%. Study results and limitations: Diversity of TCR beta correlated strongly with naive T cell percentage. Versus aged donors, long-lived donors had higher diversity and more naive CD4+ cells.

The sample comprised blood. The chain employs TRBV7-2 and TRBJ2-1; possible D gene TRBD2, 6 bases. The receptor's source is a woman aged 25 to 39 in good health. The CDR3 spells CASSLAWDSVYNEQFF. CDR3 in DNA: TGTGCCAGCAGCTTAGCTTGGGACTCCGTCTACAATGAGCAGTTCTTC.